A selection of T cell receptor beta chains follows, all from one sample in a study of blood T cell repertoires in COVID-19. The method was immunoSEQ multiplex PCR; TCRdb's version includes in-frame clones alone and lacks a portion of them. The repertoire consists of fewer than 200,000 clones, with approximately 81% occurring once and the leading ten covering about 3%. The sequencing input was peripheral blood. These receptors came from a human donor with acute or convalescent COVID-19. The donor label of this sample is uncertain. CDR3s include the opening cysteine and the closing phenylalanine or tryptophan.

v_call: TRBV28
j_call: TRBJ1-2
cdr3_aa: CASNPGAGYGYTF

v_call: TRBV7-2
j_call: TRBJ1-1
cdr3_aa: CASRPGGNRGHEAFF

v_call: TRBV6-4
j_call: TRBJ2-7
cdr3_aa: CASSDSIWGGIYEQYF

v_call: TRBV5-1
j_call: TRBJ1-1
cdr3_aa: CASSRGTGAVNTEAFF

v_call: TRBV30
j_call: TRBJ2-7
cdr3_aa: CAWGPGQGIPYEQYF

v_call: TRBV4-3
j_call: TRBJ1-1
cdr3_aa: CASSQARLTGARGGNTEAFF

v_call: TRBV7-3
j_call: TRBJ2-2
cdr3_aa: CASSTGVNTGELFF

v_call: TRBV5-1
j_call: TRBJ1-3
cdr3_aa: CASGTGSTSGNTIYF

v_call: TRBV7-2
j_call: TRBJ2-7
cdr3_aa: CASSRGQDPSYEQYF

v_call: TRBV11-3
j_call: TRBJ2-1
cdr3_aa: CASSYPPSGGAPNEQFF

v_call: TRBV28
j_call: TRBJ1-2
cdr3_aa: CASSPTGSYGYTF

v_call: TRBV27
j_call: TRBJ1-4
cdr3_aa: CASSFEAGNEKLFF

v_call: TRBV5-4
j_call: TRBJ1-4
cdr3_aa: CASSRKGGGVEKLFF

v_call: TRBV28
j_call: TRBJ1-2
cdr3_aa: CASSLFEGLEGYTF

v_call: TRBV14
j_call: TRBJ1-6
cdr3_aa: CASSENTGGNSPLHF

v_call: TRBV19
j_call: TRBJ1-2
cdr3_aa: CASTPAGSGYTF

v_call: TRBV3-1/TRBV3-2
j_call: TRBJ1-6
cdr3_aa: CASSSTGKPNSPLHF

v_call: TRBV5-1
j_call: TRBJ2-7
cdr3_aa: CASTLGLGLYEQYF

v_call: TRBV3-1/TRBV3-2
j_call: TRBJ2-2
cdr3_aa: CASRLGGNTGELFF

v_call: TRBV7-9
j_call: TRBJ1-1
cdr3_aa: CASSLEGQGTEAFF

v_call: TRBV29-1
j_call: TRBJ1-1
cdr3_aa: CSVRTGVGTEAFF

v_call: TRBV5-1
j_call: TRBJ1-5
cdr3_aa: CASSLEGGYNQPQHF

v_call: TRBV6-2/TRBV6-3
j_call: TRBJ2-1
cdr3_aa: CASSYQPGQEYNEQFF

v_call: TRBV7-8
j_call: TRBJ1-1
cdr3_aa: CASSLGANTEAFF

v_call: TRBV5-4
j_call: TRBJ1-4
cdr3_aa: CASREGSRGNEKLFF

v_call: TRBV27
j_call: TRBJ1-1
cdr3_aa: CASRWGGEAFF

v_call: TRBV19
j_call: TRBJ2-1
cdr3_aa: CASSITRNSYNEQFF

v_call: TRBV19
j_call: TRBJ1-1
cdr3_aa: CASSLSQAVNTEAFF

v_call: TRBV11-1
j_call: TRBJ2-7
cdr3_aa: CASSLEGASSYEQYF

v_call: TRBV5-1
j_call: TRBJ1-5
cdr3_aa: CASSLGTGSNQPQHF

v_call: TRBV5-5
j_call: TRBJ2-5
cdr3_aa: CASSLRAGKETQYF

v_call: TRBV6-6
j_call: TRBJ2-5
cdr3_aa: CASSDRGREETQYF

v_call: TRBV3-1/TRBV3-2
j_call: TRBJ1-1
cdr3_aa: CASSPQRAGGRGGPEAFF

v_call: TRBV11-1
j_call: TRBJ1-6
cdr3_aa: CASSWGTGDSPLHF

v_call: TRBV11-2
j_call: TRBJ1-1
cdr3_aa: CASSLEGSGTGWGAFF

v_call: TRBV27
j_call: TRBJ1-2
cdr3_aa: CASSLSAGTRGGYTF

v_call: TRBV4-2
j_call: TRBJ2-7
cdr3_aa: CASSQVAGNPYEQYF

v_call: TRBV10-3
j_call: TRBJ2-1
cdr3_aa: CAISESWARYNEQFF

v_call: TRBV9
j_call: TRBJ1-2
cdr3_aa: CASSAKAGGGGYTF

v_call: TRBV11-3
j_call: TRBJ1-6
cdr3_aa: CASSLAGYYNSPLHF

v_call: TRBV28
j_call: TRBJ1-3
cdr3_aa: CASSLGRPSGNTIYF

v_call: TRBV5-1
j_call: TRBJ1-1
cdr3_aa: CASSSDRLAEAFF

v_call: TRBV7-2
j_call: TRBJ1-6
cdr3_aa: CASSLPFSPLHF

v_call: TRBV10-3
j_call: TRBJ1-1
cdr3_aa: CAISSPGGTEAFF

v_call: TRBV5-1
j_call: TRBJ1-6
cdr3_aa: CASSSAGGNNSPLHF

v_call: TRBV7-8
j_call: TRBJ2-1
cdr3_aa: CASSFRTSGGRSPYNEQFF